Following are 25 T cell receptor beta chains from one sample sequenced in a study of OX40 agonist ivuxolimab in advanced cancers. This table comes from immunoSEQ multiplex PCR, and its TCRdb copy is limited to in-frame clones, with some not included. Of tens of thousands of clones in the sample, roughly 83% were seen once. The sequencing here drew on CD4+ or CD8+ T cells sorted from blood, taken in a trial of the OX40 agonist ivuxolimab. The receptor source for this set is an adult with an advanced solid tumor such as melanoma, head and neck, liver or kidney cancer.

The CDR3 DNA sequence: TGTGCCAGCTCACCACCCAGCCCCAAAAACATTCAGTACTTC. Translated, it gives CASSPPSPKNIQYF. The rearrangement links TRBV18 to TRBJ2-4; D ambiguous. Germline V gives CDR1 KGHSH, CDR2 LQKENI. This CDR3 is 14 amino acids long. The V end was cut by 0 bases, the J end by 2 bases, with 5 bases between. The variable domain in full, with the rest retrieved from reference TRBV18 and TRBJ2-4, is NAGVMQNPRHLVRRRGQEARLRCSPMKGHSHVYWYRQLPEEGLKFMVYLQKENIIDESGMPKERFSAEFPKEGPSILRIQQVVRGDSAAYFCASSPPSPKNIQYFGAGTRLSVL.

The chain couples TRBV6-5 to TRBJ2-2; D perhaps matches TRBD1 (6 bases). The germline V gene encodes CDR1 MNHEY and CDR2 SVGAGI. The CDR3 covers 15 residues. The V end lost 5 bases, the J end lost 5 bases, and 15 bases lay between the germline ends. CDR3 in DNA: TGTGCCAGCAGTGGCCCACAGGGAACTACCGGGGAGCTGTTTTTT. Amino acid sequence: CASSGPQGTTGELFF.

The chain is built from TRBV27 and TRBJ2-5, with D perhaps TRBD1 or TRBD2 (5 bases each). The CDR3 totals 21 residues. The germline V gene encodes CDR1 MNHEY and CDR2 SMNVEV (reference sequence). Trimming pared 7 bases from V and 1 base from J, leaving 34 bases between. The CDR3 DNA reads TGTGCCAGCACCCGAAAAGGGCCTGGGGGTGGTGGTCTGGCACCCCAAGAGACCCAGTACTTC. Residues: CASTRKGPGGGGLAPQETQYF.

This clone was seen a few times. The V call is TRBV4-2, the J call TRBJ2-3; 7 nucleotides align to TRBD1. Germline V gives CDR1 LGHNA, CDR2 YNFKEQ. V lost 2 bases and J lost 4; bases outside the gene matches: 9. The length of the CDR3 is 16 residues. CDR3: CASSQLSRGNADTQYF. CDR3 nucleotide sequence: TGTGCCAGCAGCCAATTGTCCAGGGGGAATGCAGATACGCAGTATTTT.

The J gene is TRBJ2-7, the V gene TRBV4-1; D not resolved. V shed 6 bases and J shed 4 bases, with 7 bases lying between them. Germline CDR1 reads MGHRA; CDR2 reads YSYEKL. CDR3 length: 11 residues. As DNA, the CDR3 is TGCGCCAGCAGTAAGGGTTACGAGCAGTACTTC. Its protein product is CASSKGYEQYF.

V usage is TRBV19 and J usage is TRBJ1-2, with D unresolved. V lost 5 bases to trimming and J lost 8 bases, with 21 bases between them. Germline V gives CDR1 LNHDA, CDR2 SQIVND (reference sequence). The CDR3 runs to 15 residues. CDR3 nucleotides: TGTGCCAGTAGTCCGGGGAGTCCTGGAAGGTGGGGCTACACCTTC. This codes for CASSPGSPGRWGYTF.

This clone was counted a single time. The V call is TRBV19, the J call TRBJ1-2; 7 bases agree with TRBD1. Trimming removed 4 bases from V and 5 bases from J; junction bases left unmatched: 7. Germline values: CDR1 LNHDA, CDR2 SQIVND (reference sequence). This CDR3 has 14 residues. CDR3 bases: TGTGCCAGTAGTAGAACAACAGGGGAGTATGGCTACACCTTC. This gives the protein CASSRTTGEYGYTF.

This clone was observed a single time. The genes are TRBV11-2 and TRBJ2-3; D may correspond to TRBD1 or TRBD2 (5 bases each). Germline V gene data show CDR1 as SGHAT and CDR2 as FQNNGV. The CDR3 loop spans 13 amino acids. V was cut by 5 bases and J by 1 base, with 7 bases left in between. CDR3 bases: TGTGCCAGCAGCCGGGACCGCACAGATACGCAGTATTTT. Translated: CASSRDRTDTQYF.

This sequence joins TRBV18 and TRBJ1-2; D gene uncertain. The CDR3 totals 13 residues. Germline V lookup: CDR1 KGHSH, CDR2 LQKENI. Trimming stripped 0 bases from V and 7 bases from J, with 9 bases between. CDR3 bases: TGTGCCAGCTCACCACCAGAGGGTCTTGGCTACACCTTC. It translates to CASSPPEGLGYTF.

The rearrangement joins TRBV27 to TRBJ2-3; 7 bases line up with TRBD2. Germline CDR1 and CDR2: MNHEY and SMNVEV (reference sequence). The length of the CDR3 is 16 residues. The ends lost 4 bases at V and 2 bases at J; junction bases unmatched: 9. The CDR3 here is CASSSYLSGPTDTQYF. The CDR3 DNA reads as TGTGCCAGCAGTTCATACCTTAGCGGGCCCACAGATACGCAGTATTTT.

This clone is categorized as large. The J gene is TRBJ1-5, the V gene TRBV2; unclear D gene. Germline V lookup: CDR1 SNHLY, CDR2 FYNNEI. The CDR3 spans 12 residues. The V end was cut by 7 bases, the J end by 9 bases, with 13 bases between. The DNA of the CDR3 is TGTGCCAGCAAAGGGTCCCAATCGCCCCAGCATTTT. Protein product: CASKGSQSPQHF.

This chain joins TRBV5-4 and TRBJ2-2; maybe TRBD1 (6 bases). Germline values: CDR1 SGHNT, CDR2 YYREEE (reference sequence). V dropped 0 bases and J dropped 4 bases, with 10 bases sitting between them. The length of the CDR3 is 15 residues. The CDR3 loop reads CASSLDRVGTGELFF. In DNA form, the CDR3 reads TGTGCCAGCAGCTTGGACAGGGTGGGCACCGGGGAGCTGTTTTTT.

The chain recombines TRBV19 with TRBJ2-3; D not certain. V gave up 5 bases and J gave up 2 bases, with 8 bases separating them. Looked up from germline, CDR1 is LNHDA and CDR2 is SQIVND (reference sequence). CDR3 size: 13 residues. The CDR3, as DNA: TGTGCCAGTAGTCCTGCCTACACAGATACGCAGTATTTT. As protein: CASSPAYTDTQYF.

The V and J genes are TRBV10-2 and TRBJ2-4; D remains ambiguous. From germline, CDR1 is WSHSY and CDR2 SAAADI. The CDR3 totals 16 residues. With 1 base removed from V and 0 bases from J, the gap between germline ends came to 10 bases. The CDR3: CASSELRQGAKNIQYF. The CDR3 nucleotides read TGCGCCAGCAGTGAGTTACGCCAAGGAGCCAAAAACATTCAGTACTTC.

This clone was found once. CDR3 region: CASSSNSDRGSWNEQFF. The DNA for the CDR3 is TGTGCCAGCAGCTCGAACTCGGACAGGGGCTCATGGAATGAGCAGTTCTTC. The chain is built from TRBV5-5 and TRBJ2-1; 9 bases align to TRBD1. The CDR3 sequence is 17 residues long. In germline, CDR1 is SGHKS, CDR2 YYEKEE (reference sequence). V dropped 3 bases and J dropped 7; count of bases not matched to a gene: 14.

As DNA, the CDR3 is TGTGCCAGCAGCCAAGATACCGCAGGTGATAGCAATCAGCCCCAGCATTTT. It encodes CASSQDTAGDSNQPQHF. V and J are TRBV4-2 and TRBJ1-5, with no clear D. The V gene's germline CDR1 is LGHNA and CDR2 YNFKEQ. This CDR3 has 17 residues. The V gene lost 0 bases and the J gene lost 0 bases, with 12 bases spanning the gap.

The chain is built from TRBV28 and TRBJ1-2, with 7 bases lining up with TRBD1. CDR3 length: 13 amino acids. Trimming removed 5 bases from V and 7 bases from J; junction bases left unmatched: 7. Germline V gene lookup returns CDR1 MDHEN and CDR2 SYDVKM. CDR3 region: CASSPQGSGGYTF. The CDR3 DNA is TGTGCCAGCAGTCCACAGGGGTCGGGTGGCTACACCTTC.

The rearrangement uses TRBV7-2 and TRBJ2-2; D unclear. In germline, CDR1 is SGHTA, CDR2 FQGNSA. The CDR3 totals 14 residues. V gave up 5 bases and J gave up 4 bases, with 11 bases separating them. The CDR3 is CASSHDSSTGELFF. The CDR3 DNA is TGTGCCAGCAGCCACGACTCGAGCACCGGGGAGCTGTTTTTT.

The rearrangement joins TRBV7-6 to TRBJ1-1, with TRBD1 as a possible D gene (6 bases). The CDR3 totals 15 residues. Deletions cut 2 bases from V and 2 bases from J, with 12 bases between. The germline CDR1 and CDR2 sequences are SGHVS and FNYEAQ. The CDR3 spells CASSLRQVTNTEAFF. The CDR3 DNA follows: TGTGCCAGCAGCTTAAGACAGGTTACCAACACTGAAGCTTTCTTT.

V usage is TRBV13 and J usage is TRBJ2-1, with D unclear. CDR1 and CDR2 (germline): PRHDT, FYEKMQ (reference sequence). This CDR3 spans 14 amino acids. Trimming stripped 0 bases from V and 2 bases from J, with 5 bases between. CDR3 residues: CASSLGSAYNEQFF. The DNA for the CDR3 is TGTGCCAGCAGCTTAGGATCAGCCTACAATGAGCAGTTCTTC.

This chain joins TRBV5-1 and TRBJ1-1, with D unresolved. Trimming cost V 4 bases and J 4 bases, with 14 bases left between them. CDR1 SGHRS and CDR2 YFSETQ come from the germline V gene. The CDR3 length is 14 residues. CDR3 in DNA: TGCGCCAGCAGCCAAACGGGTGTGGGCACTGAAGCTTTCTTT. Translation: CASSQTGVGTEAFF.

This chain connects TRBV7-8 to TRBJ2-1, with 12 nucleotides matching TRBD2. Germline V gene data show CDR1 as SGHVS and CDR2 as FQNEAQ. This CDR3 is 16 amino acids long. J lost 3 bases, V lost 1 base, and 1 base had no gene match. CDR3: CASSLGLAGVYNEQFF. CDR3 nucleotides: TGTGCCAGCAGCTTAGGACTAGCGGGAGTCTACAATGAGCAGTTCTTC.

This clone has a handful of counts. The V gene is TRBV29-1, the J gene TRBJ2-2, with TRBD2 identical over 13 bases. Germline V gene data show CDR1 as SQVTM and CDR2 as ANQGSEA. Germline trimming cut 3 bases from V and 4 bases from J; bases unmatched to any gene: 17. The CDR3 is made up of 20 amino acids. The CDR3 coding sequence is TGCAGCGTTGATGGGGCTCACCCCGGACTAGCGGGAGAAGGCACCGGGGAGCTGTTTTTT. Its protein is CSVDGAHPGLAGEGTGELFF.

CDR3: CASSAGLDRTDTQYF. In DNA, the CDR3 is TGCGCCAGCAGCGCAGGACTAGACCGCACAGATACGCAGTATTTT. V usage is TRBV5-1 and J usage is TRBJ2-3, with TRBD2 matching 7 bases. The CDR3 runs 15 residues. In germline, CDR1 is SGHRS, CDR2 YFSETQ. Trimming removed 4 bases from V and 1 base from J; junction bases left unmatched: 6. The full variable domain, completed using reference TRBV5-1 and TRBJ2-3, is KAGVTQTPRYLIKTRGQQVTLSCSPISGHRSVSWYQQTPGQGLQFLFEYFSETQRNKGNFPGRFSGRQFSNSRSEMNVSTLELGDSALYLCASSAGLDRTDTQYFGPGTRLTVL.

The CDR3 loop reads CASRQQGATTEAFF. CDR3 DNA sequence: TGTGCCAGCAGGCAACAGGGGGCGACCACTGAAGCTTTCTTT. The chain couples TRBV2 to TRBJ1-1; 9 nucleotides agree with TRBD1. With V trimmed by 6 bases and J by 4 bases, 6 bases remained unmatched. The germline gives CDR1 SNHLY, CDR2 FYNNEI. The CDR3 runs to 14 residues.